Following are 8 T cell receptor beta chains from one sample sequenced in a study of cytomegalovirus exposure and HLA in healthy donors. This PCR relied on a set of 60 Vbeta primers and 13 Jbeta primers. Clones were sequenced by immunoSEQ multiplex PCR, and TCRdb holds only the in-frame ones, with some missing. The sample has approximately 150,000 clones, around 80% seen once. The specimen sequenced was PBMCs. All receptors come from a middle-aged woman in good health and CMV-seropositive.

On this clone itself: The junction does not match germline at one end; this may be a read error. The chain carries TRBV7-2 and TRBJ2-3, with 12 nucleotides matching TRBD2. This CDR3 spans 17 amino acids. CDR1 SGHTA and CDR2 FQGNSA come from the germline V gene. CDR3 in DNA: TGTGCCAGCAGCCTAGCGGGGGGGGGCTCTAGCACAGATACGCAGTATTTT. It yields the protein CASSLAGGGSSTDTQYF.

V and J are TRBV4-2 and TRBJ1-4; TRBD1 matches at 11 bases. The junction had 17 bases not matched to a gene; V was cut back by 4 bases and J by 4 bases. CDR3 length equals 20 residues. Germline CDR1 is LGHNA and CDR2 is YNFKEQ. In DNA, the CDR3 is TGTGCCAGCAGCCCTACGTTCTCCCCGGGACAGGGGGTCCGTAATGAAAAACTGTTTTTT. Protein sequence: CASSPTFSPGQGVRNEKLFF.

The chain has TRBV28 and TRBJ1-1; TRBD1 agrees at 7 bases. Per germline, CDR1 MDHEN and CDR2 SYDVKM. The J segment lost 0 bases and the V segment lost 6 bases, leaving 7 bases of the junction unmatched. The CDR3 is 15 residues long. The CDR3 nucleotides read TGTGCCAGCAGGGCATACAGGGGAGTGAACACTGAAGCTTTCTTT. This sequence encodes CASRAYRGVNTEAFF.

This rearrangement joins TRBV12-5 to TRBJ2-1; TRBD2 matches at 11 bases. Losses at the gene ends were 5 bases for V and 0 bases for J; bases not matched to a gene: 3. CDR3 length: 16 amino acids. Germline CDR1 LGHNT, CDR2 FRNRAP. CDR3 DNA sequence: TGTGCTAGTGGTACCACTAGCGGGAGCTCCTACAATGAGCAGTTCTTC. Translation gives CASGTTSGSSYNEQFF.

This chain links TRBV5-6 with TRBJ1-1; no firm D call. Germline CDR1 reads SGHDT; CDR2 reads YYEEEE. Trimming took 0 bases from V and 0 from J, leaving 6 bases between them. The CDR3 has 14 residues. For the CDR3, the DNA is TGTGCCAGCAGCTTGGGGCTGGTGAACACTGAAGCTTTCTTT. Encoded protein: CASSLGLVNTEAFF.

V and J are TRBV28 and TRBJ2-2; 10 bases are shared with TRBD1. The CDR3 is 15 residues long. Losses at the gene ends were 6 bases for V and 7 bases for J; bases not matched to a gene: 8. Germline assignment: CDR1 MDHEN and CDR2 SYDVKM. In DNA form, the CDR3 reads TGTGCCAGCAGCCCCCGGACAGGGGGTAACGGGGAGCTGTTTTTT. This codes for CASSPRTGGNGELFF.

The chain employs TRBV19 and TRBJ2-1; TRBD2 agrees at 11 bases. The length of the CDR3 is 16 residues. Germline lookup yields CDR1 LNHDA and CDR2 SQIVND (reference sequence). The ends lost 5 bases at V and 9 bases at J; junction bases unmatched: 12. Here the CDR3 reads CASSGLAGHDIGEQFF. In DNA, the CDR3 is TGTGCCAGTAGTGGACTAGCGGGCCACGATATCGGTGAGCAGTTCTTC.

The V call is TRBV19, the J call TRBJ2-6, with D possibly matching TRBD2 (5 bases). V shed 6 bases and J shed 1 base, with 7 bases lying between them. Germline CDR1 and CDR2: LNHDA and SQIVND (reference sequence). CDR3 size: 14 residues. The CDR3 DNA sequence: TGTGCCAGTAGGAGGGTGTCTGGGGCCAACGTCCTGACTTTC. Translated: CASRRVSGANVLTF.